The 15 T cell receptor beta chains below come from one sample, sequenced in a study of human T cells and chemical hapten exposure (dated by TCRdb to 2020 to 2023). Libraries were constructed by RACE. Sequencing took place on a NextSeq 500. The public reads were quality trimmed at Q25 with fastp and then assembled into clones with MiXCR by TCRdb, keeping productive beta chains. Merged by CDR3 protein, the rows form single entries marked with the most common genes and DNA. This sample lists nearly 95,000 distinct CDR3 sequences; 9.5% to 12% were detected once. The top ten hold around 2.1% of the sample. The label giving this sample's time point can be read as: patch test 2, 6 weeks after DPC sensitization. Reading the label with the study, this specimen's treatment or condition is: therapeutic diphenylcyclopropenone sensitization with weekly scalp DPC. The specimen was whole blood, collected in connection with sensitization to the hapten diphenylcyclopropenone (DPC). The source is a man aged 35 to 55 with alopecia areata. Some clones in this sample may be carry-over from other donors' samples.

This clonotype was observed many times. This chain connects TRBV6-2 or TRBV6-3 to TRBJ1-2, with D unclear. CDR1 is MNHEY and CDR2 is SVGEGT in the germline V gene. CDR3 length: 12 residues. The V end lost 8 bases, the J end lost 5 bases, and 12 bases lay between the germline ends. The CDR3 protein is CASSQRGYGYTF. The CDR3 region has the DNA TGTGCCAGCTCCCAGAGAGGATATGGCTACACCTTC.

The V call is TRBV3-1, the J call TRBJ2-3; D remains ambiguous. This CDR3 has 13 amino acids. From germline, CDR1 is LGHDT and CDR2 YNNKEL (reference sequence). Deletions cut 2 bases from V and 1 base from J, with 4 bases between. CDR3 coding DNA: TGTGCCAGCAGCCAATCTGGCACAGATACGCAGTATTTT. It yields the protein CASSQSGTDTQYF.

The CDR3 is CAISDSLDRGRSYEQYV. The CDR3 DNA reads TGTGCCATCAGTGATTCCCTAGACCGGGGGCGCTCCTACGAGCAGTACGTC. The chain combines TRBV10-3 with TRBJ2-7; tentatively, D is TRBD1 or TRBD2 (6 bases each). V was pared by 3 bases and J by 0 bases, with 18 bases between. There are 17 residues in the CDR3. Per the germline V gene, CDR1 is ENHRY and CDR2 is SYGVKD.

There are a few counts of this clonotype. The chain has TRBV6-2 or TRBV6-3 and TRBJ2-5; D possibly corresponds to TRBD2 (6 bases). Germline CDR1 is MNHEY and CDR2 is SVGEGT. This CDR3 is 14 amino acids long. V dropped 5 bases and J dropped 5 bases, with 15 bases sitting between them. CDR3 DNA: TGTGCCAGCAGTACCCCAAGGGGAGGTGAGACCCAGTACTTC. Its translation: CASSTPRGGETQYF.

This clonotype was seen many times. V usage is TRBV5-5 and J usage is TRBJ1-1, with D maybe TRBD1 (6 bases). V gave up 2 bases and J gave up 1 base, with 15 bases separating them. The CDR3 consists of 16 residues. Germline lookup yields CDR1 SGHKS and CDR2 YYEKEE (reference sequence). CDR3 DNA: TGTGCCAGCAGCTTCAGGGGTAACCGACCGAACACTGAAGCTTTCTTT. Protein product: CASSFRGNRPNTEAFF.

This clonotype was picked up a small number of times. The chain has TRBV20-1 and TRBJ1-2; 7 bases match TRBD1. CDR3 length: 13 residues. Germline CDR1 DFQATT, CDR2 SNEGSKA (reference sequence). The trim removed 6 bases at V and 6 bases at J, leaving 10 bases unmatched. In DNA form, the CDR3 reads TGCAGTGCCCTGGCGGAGGGGGCGGATGGCTACACCTTC. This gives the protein CSALAEGADGYTF.

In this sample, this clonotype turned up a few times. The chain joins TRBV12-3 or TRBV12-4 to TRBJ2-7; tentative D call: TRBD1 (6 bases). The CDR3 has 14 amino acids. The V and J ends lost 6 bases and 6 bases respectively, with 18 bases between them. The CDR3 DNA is TGTGCCAGCAGCTTCAATTCCGGGACACGCGAGCAGTACTTC. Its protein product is CASSFNSGTREQYF.

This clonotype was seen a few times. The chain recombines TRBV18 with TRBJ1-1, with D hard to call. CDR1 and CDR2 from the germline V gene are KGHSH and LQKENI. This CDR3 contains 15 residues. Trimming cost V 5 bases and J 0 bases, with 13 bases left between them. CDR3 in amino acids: CASSTTLALNTEAFF. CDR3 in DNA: TGTGCCAGCTCAACGACACTAGCCCTGAACACTGAAGCTTTCTTT.

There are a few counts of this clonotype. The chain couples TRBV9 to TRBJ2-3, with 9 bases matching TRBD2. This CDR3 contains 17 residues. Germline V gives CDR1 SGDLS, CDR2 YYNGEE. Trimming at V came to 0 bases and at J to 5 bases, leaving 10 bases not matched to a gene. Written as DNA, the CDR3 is TGTGCCAGCAGCGTAGTCCCCTCGGGCGGGGGGGGAGATACGCAGTATTTT. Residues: CASSVVPSGGGGDTQYF.

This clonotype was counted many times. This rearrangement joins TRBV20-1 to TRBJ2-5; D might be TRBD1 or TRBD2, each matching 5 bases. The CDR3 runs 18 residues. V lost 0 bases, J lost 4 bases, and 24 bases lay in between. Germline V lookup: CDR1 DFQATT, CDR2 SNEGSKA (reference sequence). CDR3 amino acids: CSARDAATRAGKGETQYF. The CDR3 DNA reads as TGCAGTGCTAGAGATGCCGCTACGCGGGCAGGGAAAGGAGAGACCCAGTACTTC.

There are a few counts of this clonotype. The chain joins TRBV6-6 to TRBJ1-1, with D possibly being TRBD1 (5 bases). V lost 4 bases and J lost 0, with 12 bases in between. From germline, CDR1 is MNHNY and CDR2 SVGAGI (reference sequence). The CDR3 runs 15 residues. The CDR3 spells CASSSQGPMNTEAFF. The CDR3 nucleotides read TGTGCCAGCAGTTCTCAGGGACCCATGAACACTGAAGCTTTCTTT.

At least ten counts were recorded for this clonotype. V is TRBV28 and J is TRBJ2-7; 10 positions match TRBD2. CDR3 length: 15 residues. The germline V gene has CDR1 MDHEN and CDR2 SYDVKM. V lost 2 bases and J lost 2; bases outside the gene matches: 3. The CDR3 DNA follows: TGTGCCAGCAGTTTACGTAGCGGGAGGCCCTACGAGCAGTACGTC. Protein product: CASSLRSGRPYEQYV.

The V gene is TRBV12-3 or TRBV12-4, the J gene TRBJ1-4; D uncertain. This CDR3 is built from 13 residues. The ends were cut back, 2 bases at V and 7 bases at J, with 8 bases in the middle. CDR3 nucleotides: TGTGCCAGCAGTTTAAGAGGCGCTGAAAAACTGTTTTTT. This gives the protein CASSLRGAEKLFF.

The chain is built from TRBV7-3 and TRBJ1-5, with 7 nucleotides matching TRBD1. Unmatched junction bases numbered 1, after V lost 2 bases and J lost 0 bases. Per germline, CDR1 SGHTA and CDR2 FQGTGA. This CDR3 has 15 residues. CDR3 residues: CASSLGTASNQPQHF. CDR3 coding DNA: TGTGCCAGCAGCTTAGGGACAGCTAGCAATCAGCCCCAGCATTTT.

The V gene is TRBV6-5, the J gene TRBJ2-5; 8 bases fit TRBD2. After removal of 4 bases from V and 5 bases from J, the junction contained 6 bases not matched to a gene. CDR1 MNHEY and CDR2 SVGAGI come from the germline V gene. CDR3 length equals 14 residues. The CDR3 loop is CASSFPGGSETQYF. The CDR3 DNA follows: TGTGCCAGCAGTTTCCCGGGGGGGTCTGAGACCCAGTACTTC.